A single sample is the source of the 5 T cell receptor beta chains below, sequenced in a study of blood T cell repertoires in COVID-19. TCRdb's table, derived via immunoSEQ multiplex PCR, lists solely in-frame clones and lacks some. The sample gives under 100,000 clones, over 75% of which show up once; approximately 3% is in the top ten. The sequencing input was peripheral blood. The source is a woman older than 75 with COVID-19, enrolled during active disease.

Comment on this clone: The sample carries other DNA sequences with the same CDR3. The V call is TRBV11-2, the J call TRBJ1-4, with D uncertain. The germline CDR1 and CDR2 sequences are SGHAT and FQNNGV. The length of the CDR3 is 13 residues. V was cut by 1 base and J by 6 bases, with 6 bases left in between. DNA for the CDR3: TGTGCCAGCAGCTTAGCCCTCTATGAAAAACTGTTTTTT. Amino acids: CASSLALYEKLFF.

J is TRBJ1-4 and V is TRBV11-2, with no clear D. Germline-derived CDR1 and CDR2 are SGHAT and FQNNGV. V shed 1 base and J shed 8 bases, with 14 bases lying between them. CDR3 length equals 15 residues. The CDR3 sequence: CASSLGHSIREKLFF. The CDR3 DNA reads TGTGCCAGCAGCTTAGGCCACAGTATTCGAGAAAAACTGTTTTTT. The full variable domain, in which reference TRBV11-2 and TRBJ1-4 provide the parts outside the CDR3, is EAGVAQSPRYKIIEKRQSVAFWCNPISGHATLYWYQQILGQGPKLLIQFQNNGVVDDSQLPKDRFSAERLKGVDSTLKIQPAKLEDSAVYLCASSLGHSIREKLFFGSGTQLSVL.

The CDR3, as DNA: TGCGCCAGCAGCTTAAGGGGGCCACCCCTCCACTTT. Its translation is CASSLRGPPLHF. The chain uses TRBV5-1 and TRBJ1-6; 7 bases fit TRBD1. From germline, CDR1 is SGHRS and CDR2 YFSETQ. This CDR3 is built from 12 residues. After removal of 2 bases from V and 11 bases from J, the junction contained 1 base not matched to a gene.

V and J are TRBV27 and TRBJ2-5; 9 bases match TRBD1. J gave up 4 bases and V 1 base, and 1 base lay outside the gene matches. This CDR3 has 14 residues. Germline V gene sequence: CDR1 MNHEY, CDR2 SMNVEV (reference sequence). CDR3 loop: CASSLYRGRETQYF. As DNA, the CDR3 is TGTGCCAGCAGTTTATACAGGGGGCGAGAGACCCAGTACTTC.

V and J are TRBV28 and TRBJ1-5; the match to TRBD1 covers 8 bases. V trimming: 2 bases; J trimming: 7 bases; junction bases outside the gene matches: 19. From germline, CDR1 is MDHEN and CDR2 SYDVKM. The CDR3 consists of 19 residues. This CDR3 reads CASSLNILWTGTGPQPQHF. In DNA, the CDR3 is TGTGCCAGCAGTTTAAACATCCTTTGGACAGGGACGGGCCCCCAGCCCCAGCATTTT.